This record covers a single T cell receptor (beta chain). Its antigen is unknown. The table came from immunoSEQ multiplex PCR; TCRdb's copy has only in-frame clones and leaves some out. The sample contains about 1.5 million clones, around 97% of which appear only once. This specimen comes from a study of shared clonotypes between healthy human individuals. Study-wide points: Clonotypes which were not shared had lower generation probabilities than clonotypes that all four donors shared. Generally, naive subsets came out with larger estimated richness than memory subsets.

V was shortened by 3 bases and J by 4 bases, with 10 bases between the two germline ends. Germline lookup yields CDR1 SGHRS and CDR2 YFSETQ. The CDR3 length is 13 residues. This clonotype originated in a man under 40 in good health. V is TRBV5-1 and J is TRBJ1-1; the D gene is possibly TRBD1 (5 bases). The sequenced material came from naive CD4+ T cells sorted from blood. Subset defined: CD45RA+ positively selected. For the CDR3, the DNA is TGCGCCAGCAGCTACCGACAGACCACTGAAGCTTTCTTT. It codes for CASSYRQTTEAFF.